This TCR beta chain was sequenced in a study of cytomegalovirus exposure and HLA in healthy donors. It was with 60 Vbeta and 13 Jbeta primers that the PCR ran. Sequenced by immunoSEQ multiplex PCR; TCRdb stores in-frame clones only, minus some. The sample lists more than 140,000 clones; about 80% were seen once. The CDR3 runs to 14 residues. The germline gives CDR1 MNHEY, CDR2 SMNVEV (reference sequence). V lost 8 bases and J lost 1, with 15 bases in between. As regards this clone: Its antigen is not known.

The study's findings and limits: Associated with HLA alleles at 0.05 false discovery rate in a later analysis were 16,951 TCR beta sequences. Associated with cytomegalovirus, according to the listing, were some 180 TCR beta chains.

The TCR sequence derives from a man aged 25 to 40 in good health and CMV-seropositive. Sequencing was performed on PBMCs. This chain connects TRBV27 to TRBJ2-7, with D perhaps TRBD2 (6 bases). DNA for the CDR3: TGTGCCAGCCAAACACGGCGGGGATCCTACGAGCAGTACTTC. Encoded protein: CASQTRRGSYEQYF.